This TCR beta chain was captured by sequencing in a study of graft-versus-host responses after intestinal transplantation. Study in general: Uniformly, recipients were administered anti-thymocyte globulin induction with subsequent tacrolimus and steroids for approximately three years. Findings and caveats of the study: Recipient marrow contained GvH clones, some of which appeared first in ileum or blood. Graft-donor T cell macrochimerism coincided with high graft-versus-host to host-versus-graft clonal ratios in allografts. Early HvG declines after transplant were associated with peak circulating GvH clone levels.

Germline CDR1 reads SGDLS; CDR2 reads YYNGEE. This CDR3 region has 14 residues. Trimming took 0 bases from V and 7 from J, leaving 11 bases between them. Concerning this clone itself: Its antigen remains unknown. The same CDR3 can be traced to other DNA sequences in this sample.

Produced via immunoSEQ multiplex PCR; TCRdb's table is partial and in-frame only. The profile shows roughly 100,000 clones, roughly nine tenths of them singletons. The source is a human donor who received an intestinal transplant. This chain links TRBV9 with TRBJ2-1; D not certain. Specimen: unstimulated CD4+ T cells sorted from spleen or lymph node cells, collected before intestinal transplant. The DNA for the CDR3 is TGTGCCAGCAGCGTAGAGGTAGCCAATAATGAGCAGTTCTTC. It specifies CASSVEVANNEQFF.